Sequencing of this T cell receptor beta chain was carried out in a study of technical replicates of blood from four donors. Clones were read by immunoSEQ multiplex PCR, and TCRdb kept only the in-frame ones, dropping some. Of tens of thousands of clones listed, about 90% were seen once; the top ten hold 3% to 4%. Sample: PBMCs. This TCR came from a human donor in good health. Some clones in this sample may be carry-over from other donors' samples.

CDR3 sequence (DNA): TGTGCCAGCAGTTACTCTACAGGGCTTTACGAGCAGTACTTC. Its translation is CASSYSTGLYEQYF. The rearrangement joins TRBV6-5 to TRBJ2-7; tentatively, D is TRBD1 (6 bases). This CDR3 has 14 amino acids. Germline CDR1 is MNHEY and CDR2 is SVGAGI. V was clipped by 0 bases and J by 4 bases, with 10 bases between them.